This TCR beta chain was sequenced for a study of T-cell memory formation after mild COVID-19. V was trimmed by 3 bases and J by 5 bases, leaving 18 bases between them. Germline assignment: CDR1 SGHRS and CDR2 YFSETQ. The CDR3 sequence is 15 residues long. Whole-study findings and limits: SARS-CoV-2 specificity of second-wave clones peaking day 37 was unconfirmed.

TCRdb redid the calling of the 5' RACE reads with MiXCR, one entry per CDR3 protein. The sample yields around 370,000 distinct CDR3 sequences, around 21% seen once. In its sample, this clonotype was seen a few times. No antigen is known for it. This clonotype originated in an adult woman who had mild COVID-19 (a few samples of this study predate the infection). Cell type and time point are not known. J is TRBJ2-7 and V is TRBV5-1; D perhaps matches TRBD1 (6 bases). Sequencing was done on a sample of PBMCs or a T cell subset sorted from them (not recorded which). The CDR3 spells CASSSPGHRGDEQYF. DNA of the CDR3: TGCGCCAGCAGCTCACCGGGACACCGAGGGGACGAGCAGTACTTC.